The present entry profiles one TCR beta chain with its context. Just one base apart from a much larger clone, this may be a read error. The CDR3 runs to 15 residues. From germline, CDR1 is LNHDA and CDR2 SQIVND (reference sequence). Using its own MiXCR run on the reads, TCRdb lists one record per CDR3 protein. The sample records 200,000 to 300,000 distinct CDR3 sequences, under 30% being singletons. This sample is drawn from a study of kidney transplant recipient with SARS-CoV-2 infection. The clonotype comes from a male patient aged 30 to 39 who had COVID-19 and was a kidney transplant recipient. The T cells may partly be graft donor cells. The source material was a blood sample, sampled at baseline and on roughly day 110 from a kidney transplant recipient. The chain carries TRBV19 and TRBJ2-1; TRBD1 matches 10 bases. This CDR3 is CATLPTGGSYNEQLF. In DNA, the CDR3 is TGTGCCACCCTACCGACAGGGGGCTCCTACAATGAGCAGCTCTTC. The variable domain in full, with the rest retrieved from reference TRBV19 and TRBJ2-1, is DGGITQSPKYLFRKEGQNVTLSCEQNLNHDAMYWYRQDPGQGLRLIYYSQIVNDFQKGDIAEGYSVSREKKESFPLTVTSAQKNPTAFYLCATLPTGGSYNEQLFGPGTRLTVL.